This is a list of T cell receptor beta chains from one sample in a study of blood T cell repertoires in COVID-19. Method: immunoSEQ multiplex PCR; TCRdb's copy keeps in-frame clones and lacks some. The sample includes tens of thousands of clones, over 75% of them seen just once. The sample was peripheral blood. The receptor source for this set is a woman aged 70-85 years with acute or convalescent COVID-19. Both conserved end residues are part of each CDR3. A D gene is named only where the DNA matches it firmly. Only part of the rows carry a size: once, few, many, or a class if the clone is expanded.

J gene,V gene,clone size,D gene,CDR3 protein,CDR3 DNA
TRBJ1-1,TRBV6-1,.,.,CASSGARAGAFF,TGTGCCAGCAGTGGAGCCCGGGCGGGTGCTTTCTTT
TRBJ2-7,TRBV5-1,.,TRBD1,CASSTAGTEGEQYF,TGCGCCAGCAGCACCGCCGGGACAGAGGGGGAGCAGTACTTC
TRBJ1-6,TRBV30,.,TRBD1,CAWSVQGDSPLHF,TGTGCCTGGAGTGTACAGGGGGATTCACCCCTCCACTTT
TRBJ2-3,TRBV7-9,.,.,CASSLFRDTQYF,TGTGCCAGCAGCTTGTTTAGAGATACGCAGTATTTT
TRBJ2-1,TRBV7-3,.,TRBD2,CASSSSGGARNEQFF,TGTGCCAGCAGCTCTAGCGGGGGGGCCCGGAATGAGCAGTTCTTC
TRBJ1-2,TRBV28,.,.,CASSSPGRSGYCTF,TGTGCCAGCAGTTCCCCTGGGCGCTCGGGGTACTGCACCTTC
TRBJ2-7,TRBV20-1,.,TRBD2,CSASSGGSYEQYF,TGCAGTGCTAGTTCGGGGGGCTCCTACGAGCAGTACTTC
TRBJ2-1,TRBV7-8,.,TRBD2,CASSWGLAGGREQFF,TGTGCCAGCAGCTGGGGACTAGCGGGGGGGCGCGAGCAGTTCTTC
TRBJ1-4,TRBV18,once,TRBD1,CASSPPGTGREKLFF,TGTGCCAGCTCACCACCCGGGACAGGGAGAGAAAAACTGTTTTTT
TRBJ1-2,TRBV19,.,.,CASSMSVTNYGYTF,TGTGCCAGTAGTATGTCAGTTACTAACTATGGCTACACCTTC
TRBJ1-2,TRBV30,.,TRBD1,CACLGQGTNYGYTF,TGTGCCTGCCTCGGACAGGGGACTAACTATGGCTACACCTTC
TRBJ1-1,TRBV2,once,.,CASTRGMNTEAFF,TGTGCCAGCACCCGGGGGATGAACACTGAAGCTTTCTTT
TRBJ1-1,TRBV11-3,.,.,CASSLDRELTEAFF,TGTGCCAGCAGCTTAGATCGAGAGCTCACTGAAGCTTTCTTT
TRBJ2-7,TRBV29-1,.,TRBD1,CSVRDRGPTYEQYF,TGCAGCGTTCGGGACAGGGGGCCGACCTACGAGCAGTACTTC
TRBJ2-5,TRBV10-3,.,.,CAISEPRTAQETQYF,TGTGCCATCAGTGAGCCAAGGACAGCACAAGAGACCCAGTACTTC
TRBJ1-4,TRBV7-7,.,.,CASSPTRNEKLFF,TGTGCTAGCAGCCCCACAAGAAATGAAAAACTGTTTTTT
TRBJ1-4,TRBV28,.,.,CASRRTGSGFEKLFF,TGTGCCAGCAGGAGAACAGGGTCGGGGTTTGAAAAACTGTTTTTT
TRBJ2-1,TRBV11-3,.,.,CASSSFEAESSYNEQFF,TGTGCCAGCAGCTCTTTCGAAGCGGAGAGCTCCTACAATGAGCAGTTCTTC
TRBJ1-2,TRBV25-1,.,TRBD1,CASSEAQGRRGYTF,TGTGCCAGCAGTGAGGCACAGGGGCGCCGAGGCTACACCTTC
TRBJ2-2,TRBV3-1/TRBV3-2,.,TRBD1,CASSQTTGWNTGELFF,TGTGCCAGCAGCCAAACGACAGGGTGGAACACCGGGGAGCTGTTTTTT
TRBJ1-2,TRBV2,.,TRBD1,CASSADRGNGYTF,TGTGCCAGCAGCGCGGACAGGGGGAATGGCTACACCTTC